This record concerns one TCR beta chain sequence. Profiling relied on immunoSEQ multiplex PCR, and the TCRdb table lists in-frame clones only, not all of them. The data contain around 230,000 clones, approximately 86% of them singletons. Those enrolled, adults aged roughly 18 to 89 years, came from roughly 23 US areas. This sample was included in a study of blood T cell repertoires in COVID-19. Overall study: COVID-19 samples from acute and convalescent phases originated in the United States, Italy and Spain.

Sequencing was carried out using PBMCs or T cells enriched from blood (not recorded which). The origin of this receptor is a woman in her thirties or forties with acute COVID-19.

In DNA, the CDR3 is TGTGCCAGCTCTCTGACCGATCTGGACACGCAGTACTTC. Encoded protein: CASSLTDLDTQYF. The chain joins TRBV18 to TRBJ2-7, with D tentatively TRBD1 (5 bases). Germline assignment: CDR1 KGHSH and CDR2 LQKENI. The CDR3 extends over 13 amino acids. V lost 6 bases and J lost 9, with 18 bases in between.